The next 3 T cell receptor beta chains were all read from a single sample in a study of human T cells and chemical hapten exposure. Time point noted: pre-sensitization, week 0. Documented treatment: therapeutic diphenylcyclopropenone sensitization with weekly scalp DPC. TCRdb analysed the RACE reads with MiXCR anew, one entry per CDR3 protein. The table shows some 70,000 distinct CDR3 sequences, with 11% occurring only once. Sequenced material: whole blood, taken in connection with sensitization to the hapten diphenylcyclopropenone (DPC). The source is a woman aged 45-65 years with alopecia areata. Some clones in this sample may be carry-over from other donors' samples.

This clonotype was seen at least ten times. The chain employs TRBV14 and TRBJ1-1, with D maybe TRBD1 (5 bases). Germline CDR1 is SGHDN and CDR2 is FVKESK. Trimming shortened V by 4 bases and J by 0 bases, and 6 bases separated the two germline ends. The CDR3 runs 13 residues. CDR3: CASSLGLNTEAFF. The CDR3 nucleotides read TGTGCCAGCAGCCTGGGACTGAACACTGAAGCTTTCTTT.

Many counts were recorded for this clonotype. This chain connects TRBV30 to TRBJ2-5, with 10 bases that match TRBD2. The germline V gene encodes CDR1 GTSNPN and CDR2 SVGIG (reference sequence). The J segment lost 4 bases and the V segment lost 1 base, leaving 3 bases of the junction unmatched. This CDR3 region has 14 residues. Here the CDR3 DNA reads TGTGCCTGGAGTGCTCTAGCGGGAGTAGAGACCCAGTACTTC. It encodes CAWSALAGVETQYF.

This chain joins TRBV28 and TRBJ2-7; 7 bases agree with TRBD1. This CDR3 region has 13 residues. V lost 7 bases and J lost 4; bases outside the gene matches: 7. From germline, CDR1 is MDHEN and CDR2 SYDVKM. CDR3 residues: CASKKGGAYEQYF. CDR3 nucleotides: TGTGCCAGCAAAAAAGGGGGCGCGTACGAGCAGTACTTC.